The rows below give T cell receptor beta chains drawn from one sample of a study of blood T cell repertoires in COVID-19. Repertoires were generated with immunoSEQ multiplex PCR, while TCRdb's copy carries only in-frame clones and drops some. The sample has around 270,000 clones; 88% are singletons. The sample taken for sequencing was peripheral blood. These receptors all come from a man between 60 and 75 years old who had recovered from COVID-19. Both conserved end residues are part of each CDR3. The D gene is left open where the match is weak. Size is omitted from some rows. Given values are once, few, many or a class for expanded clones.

CDR3: CATKVDNIPGELFF
DNA: TGCGCCACCAAAGTGGACAATATTCCGGGGGAGCTGTTTTTT
length: 14
J: TRBJ2-2
V: TRBV5-1
size: NA
D: NA

CDR3: CASSQDSYGGRQPQHF
DNA: TGTGCCAGCAGCCAAGATAGTTATGGGGGCAGACAGCCCCAGCATTTT
length: 16
J: TRBJ1-5
V: TRBV4-2
size: NA
D: NA

CDR3: CASSLAQGAFEQYF
DNA: TGTGCCAGCAGCTTAGCACAGGGCGCCTTCGAGCAGTACTTC
length: 14
J: TRBJ2-7
V: TRBV7-2
size: NA
D: NA

CDR3: CAWSVLVGIYGYTF
DNA: TGTGCCTGGAGTGTACTAGTTGGGATCTATGGCTACACCTTC
length: 14
J: TRBJ1-2
V: TRBV30
size: NA
D: NA

CDR3: CASSIGQGGYQETQYF
DNA: TGTGCCAGCAGTATTGGACAGGGGGGGTACCAAGAGACCCAGTACTTC
length: 16
J: TRBJ2-5
V: TRBV2
size: NA
D: TRBD1

CDR3: CASSQGAGNTEAFF
DNA: TGCGCCAGTTCTCAGGGGGCCGGGAACACTGAAGCTTTCTTT
length: 14
J: TRBJ1-1
V: TRBV5-1
size: NA
D: TRBD1

CDR3: CASSQGSGGDVETQYF
DNA: TGTGCCAGCAGCCAAGGAAGCGGGGGGGATGTCGAGACCCAGTACTTC
length: 16
J: TRBJ2-5
V: TRBV14
size: NA
D: TRBD2

CDR3: CASSAHTGEGQPQHF
DNA: TGTGCCAGCAGCGCTCATACAGGGGAAGGTCAGCCCCAGCATTTT
length: 15
J: TRBJ1-5
V: TRBV9
size: NA
D: TRBD1

CDR3: CASSREHAPSGANVLTF
DNA: TGTGCCAGCAGCAGGGAACACGCTCCCTCTGGGGCCAACGTCCTGACTTTC
length: 17
J: TRBJ2-6
V: TRBV6-4
size: NA
D: NA

CDR3: CASSVDGVRNQPQHF
DNA: TGTGCCAGCAGCGTAGACGGGGTGAGAAATCAGCCCCAGCATTTT
length: 15
J: TRBJ1-5
V: TRBV9
size: NA
D: NA

CDR3: CASKRGTNEKLFF
DNA: TGCGCCAGCAAACGCGGAACTAATGAAAAACTGTTTTTT
length: 13
J: TRBJ1-4
V: TRBV5-1
size: NA
D: NA

CDR3: CASSLDLAPKETQYF
DNA: TGTGCCAGCAGCTTGGATCTAGCGCCGAAAGAGACCCAGTACTTC
length: 15
J: TRBJ2-5
V: TRBV5-6
size: NA
D: NA

CDR3: CASSDGLGEYTEAFF
DNA: TGTGCCAGCAGCGATGGCCTCGGGGAATACACTGAAGCTTTCTTT
length: 15
J: TRBJ1-1
V: TRBV9
size: NA
D: NA

CDR3: CASSQENSGGPVGTDTQYF
DNA: TGTGCCAGCAGCCAAGAAAACAGCGGGGGGCCCGTCGGCACAGATACGCAGTATTTT
length: 19
J: TRBJ2-3
V: TRBV3-1/TRBV3-2
size: NA
D: TRBD2

CDR3: CASSVGGHQNSPLHF
DNA: TGTGCCAGCAGCGTAGGAGGCCACCAGAATTCACCCCTCCACTTT
length: 15
J: TRBJ1-6
V: TRBV9
size: NA
D: NA

CDR3: CASSLYQGIQREQFF
DNA: TGTGCCAGCAGCTTGTACCAGGGGATACAGCGGGAGCAGTTCTTC
length: 15
J: TRBJ2-1
V: TRBV5-6
size: NA
D: NA

CDR3: CASSSGTTGNTIYF
DNA: TGTGCCAGCAGTTCCGGGACTACAGGAAACACCATATATTTT
length: 14
J: TRBJ1-3
V: TRBV25-1
size: once
D: NA

CDR3: CASRPSGQGYNEQFF
DNA: TGTGCCAGCCGACCATCAGGACAGGGCTACAATGAGCAGTTCTTC
length: 15
J: TRBJ2-1
V: TRBV4-2
size: NA
D: TRBD1

CDR3: CASSQDWKGLAGVPYNEQFF
DNA: TGTGCCAGCAGCCAAGATTGGAAGGGACTAGCGGGGGTACCCTACAATGAGCAGTTCTTC
length: 20
J: TRBJ2-1
V: TRBV3-1/TRBV3-2
size: NA
D: TRBD2

CDR3: CASSSRRVYEQYF
DNA: TGTGCCAGCAGCTCCCGTCGAGTCTACGAGCAGTACTTC
length: 13
J: TRBJ2-7
V: TRBV7-2
size: NA
D: NA

CDR3: CASSTDSSFGELFF
DNA: TGTGCCAGCTCGACGGACTCCTCTTTCGGGGAGCTGTTTTTT
length: 14
J: TRBJ2-2
V: TRBV6-5
size: NA
D: NA

CDR3: CASSLAGTPQEKLFF
DNA: TGCGCCAGCAGCTTAGCCGGGACACCACAGGAAAAACTGTTTTTT
length: 15
J: TRBJ1-4
V: TRBV5-1
size: NA
D: NA

CDR3: CASSDVLSGNTIYF
DNA: TGCGCCAGCAGTGATGTTCTCTCTGGAAACACCATATATTTT
length: 14
J: TRBJ1-3
V: TRBV10-1
size: few
D: NA